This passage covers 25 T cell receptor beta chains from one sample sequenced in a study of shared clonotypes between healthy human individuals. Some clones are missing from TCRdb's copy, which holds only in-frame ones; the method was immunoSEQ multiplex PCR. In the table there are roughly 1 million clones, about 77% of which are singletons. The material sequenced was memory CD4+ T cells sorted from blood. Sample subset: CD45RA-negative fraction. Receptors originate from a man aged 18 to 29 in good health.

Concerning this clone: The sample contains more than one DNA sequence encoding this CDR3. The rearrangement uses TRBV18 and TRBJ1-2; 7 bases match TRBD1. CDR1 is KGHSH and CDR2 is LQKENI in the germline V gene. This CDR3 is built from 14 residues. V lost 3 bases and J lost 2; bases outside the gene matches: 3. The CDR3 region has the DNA TGTGCCAGCTCACCGTCGACAGGGAACTATGGCTACACCTTC. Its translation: CASSPSTGNYGYTF.

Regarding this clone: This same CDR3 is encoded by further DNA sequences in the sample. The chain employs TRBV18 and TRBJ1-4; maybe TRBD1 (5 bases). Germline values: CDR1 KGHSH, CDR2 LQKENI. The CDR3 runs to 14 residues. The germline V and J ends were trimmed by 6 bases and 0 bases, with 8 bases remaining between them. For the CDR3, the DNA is TGTGCCAGCTCCCAGGGTGCAACTAATGAAAAACTGTTTTTT. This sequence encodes CASSQGATNEKLFF.

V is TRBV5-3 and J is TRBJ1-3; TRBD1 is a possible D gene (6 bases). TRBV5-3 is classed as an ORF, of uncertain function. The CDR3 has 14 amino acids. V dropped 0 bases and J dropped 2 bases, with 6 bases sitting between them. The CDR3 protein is CARSLDRAGNTIYF. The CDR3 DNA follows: TGTGCCAGAAGCTTGGACAGGGCTGGAAACACCATATATTTT.

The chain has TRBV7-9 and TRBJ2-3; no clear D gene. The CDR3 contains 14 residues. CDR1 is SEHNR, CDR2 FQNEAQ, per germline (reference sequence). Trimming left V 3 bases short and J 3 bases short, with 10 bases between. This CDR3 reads CASSFAPGTDTQYF. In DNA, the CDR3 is TGTGCCAGCAGCTTTGCTCCCGGGACAGATACGCAGTATTTT.

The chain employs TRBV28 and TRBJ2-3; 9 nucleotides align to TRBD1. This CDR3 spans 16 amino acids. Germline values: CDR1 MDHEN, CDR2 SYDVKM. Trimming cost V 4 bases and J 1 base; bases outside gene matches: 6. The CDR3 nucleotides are TGTGCCAGCAGTTCTACAGGGGGCACAGGCACAGATACGCAGTATTTT. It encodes CASSSTGGTGTDTQYF.

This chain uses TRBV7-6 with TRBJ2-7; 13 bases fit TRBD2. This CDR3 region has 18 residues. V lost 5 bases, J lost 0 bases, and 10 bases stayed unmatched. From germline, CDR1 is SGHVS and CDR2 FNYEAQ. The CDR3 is CASSPGGLAGRGSYEQYF. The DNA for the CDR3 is TGTGCCAGCAGCCCAGGGGGACTAGCGGGACGTGGCTCCTACGAGCAGTACTTC.

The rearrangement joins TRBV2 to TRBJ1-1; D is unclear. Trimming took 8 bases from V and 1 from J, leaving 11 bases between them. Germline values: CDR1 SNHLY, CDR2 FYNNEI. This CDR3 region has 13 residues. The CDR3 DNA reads TGTGCCAGCGGACGCCTTACGAACACTGAAGCTTTCTTT. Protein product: CASGRLTNTEAFF.

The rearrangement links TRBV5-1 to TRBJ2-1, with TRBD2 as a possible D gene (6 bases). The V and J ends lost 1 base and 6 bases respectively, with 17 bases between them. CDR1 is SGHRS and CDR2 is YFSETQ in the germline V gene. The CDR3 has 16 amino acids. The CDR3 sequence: CASSLNTGVLSNEQFF. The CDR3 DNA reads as TGCGCCAGCAGCTTGAATACGGGAGTCCTGTCCAATGAGCAGTTCTTC.

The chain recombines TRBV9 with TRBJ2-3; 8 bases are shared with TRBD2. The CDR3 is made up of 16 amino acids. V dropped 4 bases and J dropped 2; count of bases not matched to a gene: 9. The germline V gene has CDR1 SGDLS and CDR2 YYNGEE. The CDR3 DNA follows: TGTGCCAGCAGCCTCGGGACTAGTGATTCCACAGATACGCAGTATTTT. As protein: CASSLGTSDSTDTQYF.

The CDR3 region is CASSYSRLSSYEQYF. DNA for the CDR3: TGTGCCAGCAGCTACTCACGGTTAAGCTCCTACGAGCAGTACTTC. This chain links TRBV7-2 with TRBJ2-7; D remains unclear. Trimming stripped 4 bases from V and 0 bases from J, with 13 bases between. This CDR3 region has 15 residues. Germline V gene lookup returns CDR1 SGHTA and CDR2 FQGNSA.

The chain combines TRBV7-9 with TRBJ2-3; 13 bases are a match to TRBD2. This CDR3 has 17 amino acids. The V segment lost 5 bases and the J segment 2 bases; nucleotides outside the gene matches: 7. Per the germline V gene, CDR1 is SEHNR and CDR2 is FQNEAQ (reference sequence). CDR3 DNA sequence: TGTGCCAGCAGCAAGGTACTAGCGGGAGGGCTCACAGATACGCAGTATTTT. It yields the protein CASSKVLAGGLTDTQYF.

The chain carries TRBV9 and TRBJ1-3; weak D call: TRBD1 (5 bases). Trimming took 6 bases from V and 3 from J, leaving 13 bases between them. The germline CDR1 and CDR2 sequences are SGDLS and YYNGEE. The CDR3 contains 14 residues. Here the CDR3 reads CASNTGVGGNTIYF. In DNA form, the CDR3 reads TGTGCCAGCAACACGGGGGTGGGTGGAAACACCATATATTTT.

The DNA of the CDR3 is TGCGCCAGCAGCCAGGCGGGACAGGGGTGGGGAGAGACCCAGTACTTC. Amino acid sequence: CASSQAGQGWGETQYF. V and J are TRBV4-1 and TRBJ2-5; TRBD1 matches 10 bases. After removal of 3 bases from V and 4 bases from J, the junction contained 8 bases not matched to a gene. The CDR3 is 16 amino acids. The germline gives CDR1 MGHRA, CDR2 YSYEKL.

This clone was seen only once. Here the CDR3 reads CASSEIAGGLYNEQFF. The CDR3, as DNA: TGTGCCAGCAGTGAAATAGCGGGGGGCCTATACAATGAGCAGTTCTTC. The rearrangement uses TRBV6-1 and TRBJ2-1; 10 bases are shared with TRBD2. CDR1 and CDR2 from the germline V gene are MNHNS and SASEGT. CDR3 length: 16 amino acids. V gave up 2 bases and J gave up 4 bases; unmatched junction bases: 5.

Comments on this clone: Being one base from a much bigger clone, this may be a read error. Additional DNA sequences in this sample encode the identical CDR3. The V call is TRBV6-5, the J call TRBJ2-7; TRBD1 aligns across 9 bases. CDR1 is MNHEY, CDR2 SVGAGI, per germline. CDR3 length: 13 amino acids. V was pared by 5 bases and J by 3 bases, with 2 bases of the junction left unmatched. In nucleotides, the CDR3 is TGTGCCAGCAGTCGGACAGGGGACTACGAGCAGTACTTC. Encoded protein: CASSRTGDYEQYF.

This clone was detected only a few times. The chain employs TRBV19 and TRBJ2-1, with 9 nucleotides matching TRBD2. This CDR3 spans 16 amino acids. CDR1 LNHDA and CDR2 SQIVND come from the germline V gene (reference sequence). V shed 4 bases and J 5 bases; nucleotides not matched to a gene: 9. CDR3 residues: CASSTGTSIAHNEQFF. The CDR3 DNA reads TGTGCCAGTAGTACCGGGACTAGCATTGCCCACAATGAGCAGTTCTTC. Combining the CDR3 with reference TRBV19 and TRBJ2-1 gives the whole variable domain DGGITQSPKYLFRKEGQNVTLSCEQNLNHDAMYWYRQDPGQGLRLIYYSQIVNDFQKGDIAEGYSVSREKKESFPLTVTSAQKNPTAFYLCASSTGTSIAHNEQFFGPGTRLTVL.

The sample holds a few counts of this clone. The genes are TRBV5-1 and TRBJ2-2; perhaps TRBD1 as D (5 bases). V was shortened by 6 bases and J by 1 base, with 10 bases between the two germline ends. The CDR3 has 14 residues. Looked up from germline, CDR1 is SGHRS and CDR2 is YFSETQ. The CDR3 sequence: CASKTVLNTGELFF. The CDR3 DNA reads TGCGCCAGCAAGACAGTTTTGAACACCGGGGAGCTGTTTTTT.

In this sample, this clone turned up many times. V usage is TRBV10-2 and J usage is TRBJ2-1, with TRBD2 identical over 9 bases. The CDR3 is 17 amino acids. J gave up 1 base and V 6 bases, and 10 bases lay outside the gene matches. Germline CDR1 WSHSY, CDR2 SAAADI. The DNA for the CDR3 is TGCGCCAGCAGGAGCGGTAGCGGGGGCCAATCCTACAATGAGCAGTTCTTC. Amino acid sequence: CASRSGSGGQSYNEQFF.

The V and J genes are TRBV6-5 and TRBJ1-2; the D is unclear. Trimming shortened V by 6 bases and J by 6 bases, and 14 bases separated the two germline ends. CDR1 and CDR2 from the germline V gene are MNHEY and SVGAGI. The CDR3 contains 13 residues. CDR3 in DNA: TGTGCCAGCAGCCAAGCTAACTGGAATGGCTACACCTTC. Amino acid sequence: CASSQANWNGYTF.

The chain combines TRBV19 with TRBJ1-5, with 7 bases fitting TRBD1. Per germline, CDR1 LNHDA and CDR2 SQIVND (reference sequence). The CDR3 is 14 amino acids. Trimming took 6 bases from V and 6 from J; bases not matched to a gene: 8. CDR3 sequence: CASRNRGGSQPQHF. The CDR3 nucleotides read TGTGCCAGTAGGAACAGGGGAGGGAGTCAGCCCCAGCATTTT.

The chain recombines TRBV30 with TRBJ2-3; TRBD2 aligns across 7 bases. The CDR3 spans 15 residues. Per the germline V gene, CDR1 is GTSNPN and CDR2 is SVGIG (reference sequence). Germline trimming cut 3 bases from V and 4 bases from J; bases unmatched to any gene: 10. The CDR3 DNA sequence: TGTGCCTGGAGATCCGGCGGGAGTTTTCCAGATACGCAGTATTTT. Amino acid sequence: CAWRSGGSFPDTQYF. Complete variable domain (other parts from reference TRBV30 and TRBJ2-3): SQTIHQWPATLVQPVGSPLSLECTVEGTSNPNLYWYRQAAGRGLQLLFYSVGIGQISSEVPQNLSASRPQDRQFILSSKKLLLSDSGFYLCAWRSGGSFPDTQYFGPGTRLTVL.

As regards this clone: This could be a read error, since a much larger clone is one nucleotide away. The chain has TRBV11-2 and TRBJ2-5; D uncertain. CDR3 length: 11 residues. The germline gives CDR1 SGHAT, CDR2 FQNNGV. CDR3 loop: CASSFQKTQYF. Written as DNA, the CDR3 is TGTGCCAGCAGCTTCCAAAAGACCCAGTACTTC.

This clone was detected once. This CDR3 reads CASSEFTGGPETQYF. The DNA of the CDR3 is TGTGCCAGCAGTGAATTTACAGGGGGCCCAGAGACCCAGTACTTC. The chain uses TRBV25-1 and TRBJ2-5; 9 bases align to TRBD1. The trim removed 1 base at V and 4 bases at J, leaving 4 bases unmatched. The CDR3 is made up of 15 amino acids. Germline V gene data show CDR1 as MGHDK and CDR2 as SYGVNS.

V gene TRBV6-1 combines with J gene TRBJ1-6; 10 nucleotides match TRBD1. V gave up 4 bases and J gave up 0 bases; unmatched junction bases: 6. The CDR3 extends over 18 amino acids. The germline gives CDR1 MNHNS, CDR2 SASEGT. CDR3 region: CASSGGQGVFSYNSPLHF. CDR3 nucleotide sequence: TGTGCCAGCAGTGGTGGACAGGGGGTATTCTCCTATAATTCACCCCTCCACTTT.

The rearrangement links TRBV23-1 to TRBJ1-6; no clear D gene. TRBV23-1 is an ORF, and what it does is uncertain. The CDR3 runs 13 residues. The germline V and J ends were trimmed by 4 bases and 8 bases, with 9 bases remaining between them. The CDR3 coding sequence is TGCGCCAGCAGTCCACACAGATATTCACCCCTCCACTTT. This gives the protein CASSPHRYSPLHF.